The sequence of this TCR beta chain was determined in a study of shared clonotypes between healthy human individuals. Overall study findings and caveats: Larger richness was generally estimated for naive than memory subsets. A reduction in generation probabilities was seen for non-shared clonotypes relative to those shared by all four donors.

The study separated CD4+ cells into CD45RA+ naive and CD45RA-negative memory subsets. In the sorted-subset replicate PCRs, 200 ng DNA, tens of thousands of T cell genomes, was used. Clones were sequenced by immunoSEQ multiplex PCR, and TCRdb holds only the in-frame ones, with some missing. This table has over a million clones, roughly 96% appearing once. About this clone itself: Its specificity is not known.

The receptor was derived from a man aged 25-45 years in good health. Input material: naive CD4+ T cells sorted from blood. The subset is: CD45RA+ positively selected.

The CDR3 sequence: CASRRDSYNEQFF. The CDR3 DNA reads TGCGCCAGCAGGCGGGACTCCTACAATGAGCAGTTCTTC. The J gene is TRBJ2-1, the V gene TRBV10-2, with D perhaps TRBD2 (6 bases). V gave up 6 bases and J gave up 0 bases, with 6 bases separating them. There are 13 residues in the CDR3. Germline lookup yields CDR1 WSHSY and CDR2 SAAADI.